The rows below give T cell receptor beta chains drawn from one sample of a study of CD8 T cells in ankylosing spondylitis. TCRdb processed the 5' RACE reads anew with MiXCR; each CDR3 protein has one entry. Of about 800,000 distinct CDR3 sequences in the sample, roughly 12% are singletons; the top ten hold 0.51%. The sample consisted of blood, either unsorted or a sorted T cell fraction (not recorded which). The receptors here all came from a male donor with ankylosing spondylitis. The CDR3 runs from the conserved cysteine through the conserved F or W. D genes are given only for firm matches. The size field is filled for only some rows; it gives once, few, many or a size class.

abundance	v_gene	d_gene	j_gene	CDR3nt	CDR3aa
NA	TRBV10-3	TRBD2	TRBJ2-2	TGTGCCATCACTAGCGGGAGGGCCCGCACCGGGGAGCTGTTTTTT	CAITSGRARTGELFF
NA	TRBV15	NA	TRBJ2-1	TGTGCCACCAGCAGAGAGGGTCGGACTGAGATTTTTGATGAGCAGTTCTTC	CATSREGRTEIFDEQFF
few	TRBV12-3/TRBV12-4	NA	TRBJ1-5	TGTGCCAGCAGTTTCGGCCAGTTTAATCAGCCCCAGCATTTT	CASSFGQFNQPQHF
NA	TRBV4-1	NA	TRBJ2-1	TGCGCCAGCAGCCAACCGACTAGGAGGACCTATGAGCAGTTCTTC	CASSQPTRRTYEQFF
NA	TRBV24-1	NA	TRBJ2-5	TGTGCCACCAGTGATAGGGTAACTCAAGAGACCCAGTACTTC	CATSDRVTQETQYF
few	TRBV5-1	NA	TRBJ2-7	TGCGCCAGCAGCTTTGGACACGACACTCCCCACGAGCAGTACTTC	CASSFGHDTPHEQYF
few	TRBV4-3	NA	TRBJ2-1	TGCGCCAGCAGCCAAGACTTCAGGGGGGTCAGCTCCTACAATGAGCAGTTCTTC	CASSQDFRGVSSYNEQFF
few	TRBV4-3	NA	TRBJ2-7	TGCGCCAGCAGCGGAAGCTGGACGGAATCCTACGAGCAGTACTTC	CASSGSWTESYEQYF
few	TRBV5-6	NA	TRBJ2-3	TGTGCCAGCAGCTCAAGCGGAGGTGGTAGGGATACGCAGTATTTT	CASSSSGGGRDTQYF
NA	TRBV28	NA	TRBJ1-6	TGTGCCAGCAATACCCCCGGGCCCGACGATTCACCCCTCCACTTT	CASNTPGPDDSPLHF
NA	TRBV5-1	NA	TRBJ2-3	TGCGCCAGCAGCCCCGGTTCGTACCTCACAGATACGCTGTATTTT	CASSPGSYLTDTLYF
NA	TRBV10-3	NA	TRBJ2-1	TGTGCCATCAGGGATAGGAGGGGGGGAGGTAATGAGCAGTTCTTC	CAIRDRRGGGNEQFF
many	TRBV20-1	NA	TRBJ1-5	TGCAGTGCTAGAGGCTATAGCAATCAGCCCCAGCATTTT	CSARGYSNQPQHF
few	TRBV9	NA	TRBJ2-2	TGTGCCAGCAGCCCCGGGGCTTTAGGCACCGGGGAGCTGTTTTTT	CASSPGALGTGELFF
few	TRBV20-1	TRBD2	TRBJ2-7	TGCAGTGCTAGAGATGGGACTAGCGGGGGCTACGAGCAGTACTTC	CSARDGTSGGYEQYF
NA	TRBV24-1	NA	TRBJ2-7	TGTGCCACCAGTGACCCCGGGACCTCCTACGAGCAGTACTTC	CATSDPGTSYEQYF
many	TRBV4-3	NA	TRBJ2-3	TGCGCCAGCAGCCGAAGAGTAAGGGGCACAGATACGCAGTATTTT	CASSRRVRGTDTQYF
many	TRBV7-2	TRBD1	TRBJ1-1	TGTGCCAGCAGCTTCTCAGGGGGAATTACTGAAGCTTTCTTT	CASSFSGGITEAFF
NA	TRBV27	NA	TRBJ1-6	TGTGCCAGCAGAAAGGGGTTTGATTCACCCCTCCACTTT	CASRKGFDSPLHF
few	TRBV5-1	NA	TRBJ2-5	TGCGCCAGCAGCCTTACCCTTTCCCAAGAGACCCAGTACTTC	CASSLTLSQETQYF
NA	TRBV9	TRBD2	TRBJ2-5	TGTGCCAGCAGCGTCTTCCTAGCGGGTGAGACCCAGTACTTC	CASSVFLAGETQYF
NA	TRBV10-1	TRBD1	TRBJ1-5	TGCGCCAGCAGCCCTACAAGGGGGCTTCAGCCCCAGCATTTT	CASSPTRGLQPQHF
NA	TRBV5-4	TRBD2	TRBJ2-7	TGTGCCAGCAGCAGAGCGGGACCCTTCTCCTACGAGCAGTACTTC	CASSRAGPFSYEQYF
many	TRBV19	NA	TRBJ1-5	TGTGCCAGTAGTAGAATTCCCAATCAGCCCCAGCATTTT	CASSRIPNQPQHF
NA	TRBV4-2	NA	TRBJ2-7	TGTGCCAGCAGCCAAGTCCACACCCGGTCTTCCCCCTACGAGCAGTACTTC	CASSQVHTRSSPYEQYF
few	TRBV29-1	NA	TRBJ2-7	TGCAGCGTTAAGGGATCGGGCCGTTACTCCTACGAGCAGTACTTC	CSVKGSGRYSYEQYF
few	TRBV6-2/TRBV6-3	NA	TRBJ2-3	TGTGCCAGCAGTTGGAGTAGACCCACAGATACGCAGTATTTT	CASSWSRPTDTQYF
many	TRBV29-1	NA	TRBJ2-7	TGCAGCGTTGGTTTGCGTTTGAGCTCCTACGAGCAGTACTTC	CSVGLRLSSYEQYF
few	TRBV6-5	NA	TRBJ1-2	TGTGCCAGCAGTTACTCCAAGGCATCGGGGTCTGGCTACACCTTC	CASSYSKASGSGYTF
many	TRBV12-3/TRBV12-4	TRBD2	TRBJ2-2	TGTGCCAGCAGTGAAACGGGACTATCGACCGGGGAGCTGTTTTTT	CASSETGLSTGELFF
NA	TRBV2	NA	TRBJ2-3	TGTGCCAGCAGCAGGGGACCTCGGGGTAGCACAGATACGCAGTATTTT	CASSRGPRGSTDTQYF
NA	TRBV20-1	NA	TRBJ1-1	TGCAGTGCTAGTAGTACAGGGTTAATGACTGAAGCTTTCTTT	CSASSTGLMTEAFF
few	TRBV6-5	TRBD1	TRBJ1-6	TGTGCCAGCAGCGTCTCACAGGGGCCCCTCCACTTT	CASSVSQGPLHF
NA	TRBV4-3	NA	TRBJ2-1	TGCGCCAGCAGCCAAGATCTGCAGGGATTCCCATACAATGAGCAGTTCTTC	CASSQDLQGFPYNEQFF
few	TRBV6-1	TRBD1	TRBJ2-5	TGTGCCGTCCGGGACAGGGGGAACGAGGAGACCCAGTACTTC	CAVRDRGNEETQYF
few	TRBV4-1	TRBD2	TRBJ2-1	TGCGCCAGCAGCAATAGCGGGGCGAGCTCCTACAATGAGCAGTTCTTC	CASSNSGASSYNEQFF
few	TRBV15	TRBD1	TRBJ1-2	TGTGCCACCAGCAGAGATCAGGGGGCGCGAGGCTACACCTTC	CATSRDQGARGYTF